The clone carrying this T cell receptor beta chain was seen a single time. The protocol was immunoSEQ multiplex PCR, while the TCRdb copy is restricted to in-frame clones and leaves out a portion. The sample shows some 190,000 clones, around 85% of them seen only once. This sample is part of a study of blood T cell repertoires in COVID-19. In the study overall: Acute-phase and convalescent COVID-19 samples originated in the United States, Italy and Spain. T cells, B-cell-depleted T cells, or PBMCs provided the cDNA or gDNA that served as material.

The receptor comes from a woman aged 60-75 years with acute or convalescent COVID-19. Sample: peripheral blood.

CDR3 in DNA: TGCGCCAGCAGCCCTACAGGGGTCACTGAAGCTTTCTTT. Translation: CASSPTGVTEAFF. J is TRBJ1-1 and V is TRBV5-1; 7 bases align to TRBD1. Germline values: CDR1 SGHRS, CDR2 YFSETQ. The CDR3 sequence is 13 residues long. V was pared by 4 bases and J by 4 bases, with 4 bases of the junction left unmatched. The full variable domain, completed using reference TRBV5-1 and TRBJ1-1, is KAGVTQTPRYLIKTRGQQVTLSCSPISGHRSVSWYQQTPGQGLQFLFEYFSETQRNKGNFPGRFSGRQFSNSRSEMNVSTLELGDSALYLCASSPTGVTEAFFGQGTRLTVV.